These 22 T cell receptor beta chains were all obtained from the same sample, sequenced in a study of T cells in Graves' hyperthyroidism and ophthalmopathy. From RNA transcripts, TCR beta CDR3 regions were amplified. Primed by the HTBI set, a first-round RT-PCR was run on the TCR CDR3. MiXCR was run by TCRdb on the multiplex PCR reads, yielding one entry per CDR3 protein. Among about 460,000 distinct CDR3 sequences listed, approximately 22% were seen once. Input material: blood. Receptors originate from a woman in her sixties or seventies with Graves' ophthalmopathy.

This clonotype was counted only a few times. V is TRBV3-1 and J is TRBJ2-1; D may be TRBD2 (5 bases). CDR3 length: 15 residues. Trimming pared 1 base from V and 7 bases from J, leaving 14 bases between. Germline values: CDR1 LGHDT, CDR2 YNNKEL (reference sequence). The CDR3 region has the DNA TGTGCCAGCAGCCAAGGGGCCTTCCGGGGAAATGAGCAGTTCTTC. Amino acids: CASSQGAFRGNEQFF.

This clonotype came up a few times. The chain joins TRBV19 to TRBJ2-1; 7 nucleotides line up with TRBD2. The CDR3 runs 16 residues. V was clipped by 7 bases and J by 0 bases; unmatched bases: 9. Looked up from germline, CDR1 is LNHDA and CDR2 is SQIVND (reference sequence). CDR3 in amino acids: CASTGGLAASYNEQFF. As DNA, the CDR3 is TGTGCCAGTACCGGCGGGCTAGCGGCCTCCTACAATGAGCAGTTCTTC.

This clonotype was detected only a few times. The genes are TRBV10-3 and TRBJ1-3; D is undetermined. Germline V CDR1 and CDR2: ENHRY, SYGVKD. The CDR3 is 12 residues long. The V gene lost 0 bases and the J gene lost 4 bases, with 1 base spanning the gap. CDR3 nucleotide sequence: TGTGCCATCAGTGAGTCGGGAAACACCATATATTTT. It translates to CAISESGNTIYF.

The CDR3 DNA sequence: TGTGCCAGCAGCCCGACGGGGCAGAAAGAGACCCAGTACTTC. Translating gives CASSPTGQKETQYF. V usage is TRBV11-1 and J usage is TRBJ2-5; TRBD1 or TRBD2 may be the D gene (5 bases each). V lost 5 bases and J 3 bases, leaving 13 bases between the germline ends. This CDR3 has 14 amino acids. Per the germline V gene, CDR1 is SGHAT and CDR2 is FQDESV (reference sequence).

This clonotype was detected ten times or more. The rearrangement links TRBV5-1 to TRBJ2-1; D unclear. The ends were cut back, 0 bases at V and 12 bases at J, with 10 bases in the middle. CDR1 is SGHRS, CDR2 YFSETQ, per germline. CDR3 length: 12 residues. CDR3 nucleotides: TGCGCCAGCAGCTTGGAGGCCCGCGGGCAGTTCTTC. Its translation is CASSLEARGQFF.

This clonotype was counted between two and nine times. The chain employs TRBV20-1 and TRBJ2-7; TRBD2 might be the D (6 bases). CDR3 length equals 14 residues. Germline V CDR1 and CDR2: DFQATT, SNEGSKA (reference sequence). CDR3: CSVLRGLPSYEQYF. Written as DNA, the CDR3 is TGCAGCGTCCTACGGGGACTTCCCTCCTACGAGCAGTACTTC.

This clonotype was recorded many times. CDR3 in DNA: TGCAGTGCTAGCTCGACAGGGGTGGGTAATTCACCCCTCCACTTT. This codes for CSASSTGVGNSPLHF. The J gene is TRBJ1-6, the V gene TRBV20-1; the match to TRBD1 covers 8 bases. CDR1 is DFQATT, CDR2 SNEGSKA, per germline (reference sequence). Trimming removed 3 bases from V and 6 bases from J; junction bases left unmatched: 7. The CDR3 spans 15 residues.

This clonotype was seen a handful of times. The rearrangement links TRBV7-9 to TRBJ1-2, with 9 bases identical to TRBD1. Looked up from germline, CDR1 is SEHNR and CDR2 is FQNEAQ (reference sequence). The V gene end was trimmed by 7 bases and the J gene end by 4 bases; junction bases not matched to a gene: 7. There are 14 residues in the CDR3. In nucleotides, the CDR3 is TGTGCCAGCAACGGCCGGGACAGGGTCTATGGCTACACCTTC. Protein sequence: CASNGRDRVYGYTF.

This clonotype was recorded many times. The chain is built from TRBV7-9 and TRBJ1-1; D is unresolved. From germline, CDR1 is SEHNR and CDR2 FQNEAQ (reference sequence). The CDR3 is made up of 13 amino acids. Trimming cost V 7 bases and J 1 base, with 10 bases left between them. DNA for the CDR3: TGTGCCAGCATCTCCCTCGGGAACACTGAAGCTTTCTTT. This gives the protein CASISLGNTEAFF. Complete variable domain (other parts from reference TRBV7-9 and TRBJ1-1): DTGVSQNPRHKITKRGQNVTFRCDPISEHNRLYWYRQTLGQGPEFLTYFQNEAQLEKSRLLSDRFSAERPKGSFSTLEIQRTEQGDSAMYLCASISLGNTEAFFGQGTRLTVV.

This clonotype was seen more than once but under ten times. This chain joins TRBV5-1 and TRBJ2-3; D gene ambiguous. This CDR3 comprises 14 residues. The V end was cut by 5 bases, the J end by 3 bases, with 13 bases between. Germline values: CDR1 SGHRS, CDR2 YFSETQ. The CDR3 DNA follows: TGCGCCAGCAGACCGAGATTGGCTACAGATACGCAGTATTTT. Amino acids: CASRPRLATDTQYF.

The sample holds a few counts of this clonotype. The chain is built from TRBV6-1 and TRBJ2-7; 8 bases match TRBD1. CDR1 and CDR2 (germline): MNHNS, SASEGT. Germline trimming cut 6 bases from V and 2 bases from J; bases unmatched to any gene: 6. The CDR3 extends over 14 amino acids. CDR3 residues: CASRARQGPYEQYF. In nucleotides, the CDR3 is TGTGCCAGCAGGGCACGACAGGGGCCCTACGAGCAGTACTTC.

A single count supports this clonotype. The chain uses TRBV20-1 and TRBJ1-1; no clear D gene. Looked up from germline, CDR1 is DFQATT and CDR2 is SNEGSKA (reference sequence). This CDR3 contains 11 residues. V lost 6 bases to trimming and J lost 2 bases, with 7 bases between them. CDR3 residues: CSAGLNTEAFF. CDR3 nucleotides: TGCAGTGCCGGACTTAACACTGAAGCTTTCTTT.

The chain uses TRBV30 and TRBJ1-6; D is undetermined. This CDR3 has 13 residues. Germline V lookup: CDR1 GTSNPN, CDR2 SVGIG (reference sequence). V lost 2 bases and J lost 7, with 9 bases in between. CDR3 DNA sequence: TGTGCCTGGAGTATGGAGGTCAATTCACCCCTCCACTTT. Translating it yields CAWSMEVNSPLHF.

The chain uses TRBV6-1 and TRBJ1-3; a possible D gene is TRBD1 (5 bases). CDR1 MNHNS and CDR2 SASEGT come from the germline V gene. The CDR3 has 13 residues. Trimming pared 7 bases from V and 9 bases from J, leaving 16 bases between. The CDR3 loop is CASNPGTPGTIYF. The CDR3 DNA follows: TGTGCCAGCAACCCCGGGACTCCGGGCACCATATATTTT.

The CDR3: CASSRRTSGVYNEQFF. Here the CDR3 DNA reads TGTGCCAGCAGCCGACGGACTAGCGGGGTTTACAATGAGCAGTTCTTC. V gene TRBV6-2 or TRBV6-3 combines with J gene TRBJ2-1; 12 bases are shared with TRBD2. The germline CDR1 and CDR2 sequences are MNHEY and SVGEGT. J was trimmed by 4 bases and V by 6 bases; bases with no gene match: 7. The CDR3 runs 16 residues.

This clonotype has more than one count but fewer than ten. This sequence joins TRBV7-8 and TRBJ1-1, with D possibly being TRBD1 (6 bases). The CDR3 totals 16 residues. Germline lookup yields CDR1 SGHVS and CDR2 FQNEAQ. V was cut by 6 bases and J by 0 bases, with 17 bases left in between. CDR3 sequence reads: CASRPGWRDMNTEAFF. CDR3 bases: TGTGCCAGCAGACCCGGTTGGAGGGACATGAACACTGAAGCTTTCTTT.

This chain joins TRBV4-3 and TRBJ1-1; 7 nucleotides line up with TRBD1. Germline loops: CDR1 LGHNA, CDR2 YSLEER. The CDR3 has 14 residues. With V trimmed by 3 bases and J by 1 base, 2 bases remained unmatched. CDR3 loop: CASSQGDRNTEAFF. CDR3 sequence (DNA): TGCGCCAGCAGCCAGGGGGACAGGAACACTGAAGCTTTCTTT.

V and J are TRBV9 and TRBJ2-1; no clear D gene. CDR1 is SGDLS, CDR2 YYNGEE, per germline. Trimming took 0 bases from V and 0 from J, leaving 7 bases between them. The CDR3 is made up of 15 amino acids. The CDR3 is CASSVAPSSYNEQFF. In DNA form, the CDR3 reads TGTGCCAGCAGCGTAGCCCCAAGCTCCTACAATGAGCAGTTCTTC.

The chain employs TRBV7-2 and TRBJ2-1; D not certain. Trimming left V 5 bases short and J 9 bases short, with 11 bases between. The CDR3 loop spans 12 amino acids. CDR1 and CDR2 from the germline V gene are SGHTA and FQGNSA. The CDR3 is CASSPPAAEQFF. CDR3 bases: TGTGCCAGCAGCCCTCCCGCGGCTGAGCAGTTCTTC.

The chain has TRBV6-1 and TRBJ1-1; D unresolved. Germline CDR1 MNHNS, CDR2 SASEGT. V was trimmed by 3 bases and J by 0 bases, leaving 11 bases between them. The CDR3 runs 15 residues. The DNA of the CDR3 is TGTGCCAGCAGTGATCTTAAAGGGTTGAACACTGAAGCTTTCTTT. Its translation is CASSDLKGLNTEAFF.

In its sample, this clonotype was seen once. This CDR3 is CAISDEEISGAVYEQFF. CDR3 nucleotide sequence: TGTGCCATCAGTGACGAAGAGATTAGCGGAGCAGTCTACGAGCAGTTCTTC. This sequence joins TRBV10-3 and TRBJ2-7, with D possibly matching TRBD2 (6 bases). The DNA end favors TRBJ2-1, so the J call may be wrong. Germline V gives CDR1 ENHRY, CDR2 SYGVKD. The CDR3 is made up of 17 amino acids.

The CDR3 sequence: CASSIEIENIQYF. As DNA, the CDR3 is TGTGCCAGTAGTATCGAGATAGAAAACATTCAGTACTTC. The gene calls are TRBV19 and TRBJ2-4; D is ambiguous. Trimming cost V 3 bases and J 5 bases, with 8 bases left between them. CDR1 and CDR2 (germline): LNHDA, SQIVND (reference sequence). There are 13 residues in the CDR3.